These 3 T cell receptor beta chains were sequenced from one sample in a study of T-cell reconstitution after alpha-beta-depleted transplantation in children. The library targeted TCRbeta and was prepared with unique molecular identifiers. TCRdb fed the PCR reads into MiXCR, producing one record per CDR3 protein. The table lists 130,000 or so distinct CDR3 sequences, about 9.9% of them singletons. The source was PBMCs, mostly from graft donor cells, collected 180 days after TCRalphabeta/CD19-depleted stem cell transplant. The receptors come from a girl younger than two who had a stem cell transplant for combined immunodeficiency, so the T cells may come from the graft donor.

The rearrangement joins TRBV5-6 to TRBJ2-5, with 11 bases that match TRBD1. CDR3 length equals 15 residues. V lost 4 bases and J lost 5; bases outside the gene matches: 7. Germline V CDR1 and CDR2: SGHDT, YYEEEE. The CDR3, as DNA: TGTGCCAGCAGCCCTCGGACAGGGGGCAGGGAGACCCAGTACTTC. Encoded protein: CASSPRTGGRETQYF.

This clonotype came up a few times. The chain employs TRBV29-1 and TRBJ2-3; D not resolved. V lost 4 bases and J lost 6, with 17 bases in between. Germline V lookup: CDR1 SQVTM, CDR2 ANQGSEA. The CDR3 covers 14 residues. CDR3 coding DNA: TGCAGCGTTGGGGAATGGCATAGGGTGGATACGCAGTATTTT. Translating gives CSVGEWHRVDTQYF.

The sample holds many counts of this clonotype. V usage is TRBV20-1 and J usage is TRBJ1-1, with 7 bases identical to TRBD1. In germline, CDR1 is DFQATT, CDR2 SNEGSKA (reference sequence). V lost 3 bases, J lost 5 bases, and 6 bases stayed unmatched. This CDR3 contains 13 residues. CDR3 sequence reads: CSARRQGGTEAFF. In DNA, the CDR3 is TGCAGTGCTAGGAGGCAGGGGGGGACTGAAGCTTTCTTT.